The 31 T cell receptor beta chains below come from one sample, sequenced in a study of blood T cell repertoires in COVID-19. TCRdb keeps only in-frame clones here, not all; method: immunoSEQ multiplex PCR. The table includes approximately 200,000 clones, around nine tenths detected once. Source material: PBMCs or T cells enriched from blood (not recorded which). These receptors all come from a man younger than 45 in a cohort exposed to, infected with or recovered from COVID-19 (not recorded which).

CDR3 coding DNA: TGTGCCAGCAGCTTGAAGGGGATGAACACTGAAGCTTTCTTT. This codes for CASSLKGMNTEAFF. The chain links TRBV7-8 to TRBJ1-1; D is perhaps TRBD1 (5 bases). Trimming removed 3 bases at V and 0 bases at J, with 8 bases between. The germline V gene encodes CDR1 SGHVS and CDR2 FQNEAQ. The CDR3 is made up of 14 amino acids.

J is TRBJ2-1 and V is TRBV5-1, with 10 bases aligning to TRBD2. There are 14 residues in the CDR3. V lost 3 bases, J lost 8 bases, and 5 bases stayed unmatched. CDR1 and CDR2 (germline): SGHRS, YFSETQ. CDR3 loop: CASSSRTSGDEQFF. CDR3 DNA sequence: TGCGCCAGCAGCTCACGGACTAGCGGTGATGAGCAGTTCTTC.

The rearrangement uses TRBV11-2 and TRBJ1-1; a possible D gene is TRBD1 (6 bases). V dropped 3 bases and J dropped 0 bases, with 11 bases sitting between them. CDR1 is SGHAT, CDR2 FQNNGV, per germline. The length of the CDR3 is 15 residues. This chain's CDR3 is CASSFGQRMNTEAFF. As DNA, the CDR3 is TGTGCCAGCAGCTTCGGACAGCGAATGAACACTGAAGCTTTCTTT.

The genes are TRBV28 and TRBJ2-1, with 11 bases aligning to TRBD2. The CDR3 totals 23 residues. Looked up from germline, CDR1 is MDHEN and CDR2 is SYDVKM. After removal of 1 base from V and 6 bases from J, the junction contained 26 bases not matched to a gene. The CDR3 sequence: CASSLFETSGRSGWASGSNEQFF. CDR3 nucleotides: TGTGCCAGCAGTTTATTTGAAACTAGCGGGAGAAGTGGGTGGGCCTCTGGGAGCAATGAGCAGTTCTTC.

The rearrangement uses TRBV9 and TRBJ1-3, with D unclear. The CDR3 loop spans 15 amino acids. V dropped 2 bases and J dropped 1 base, with 10 bases sitting between them. Germline V CDR1 and CDR2: SGDLS, YYNGEE. The CDR3 spells CASSVEDFSGNTIYF. DNA of the CDR3: TGTGCCAGCAGCGTTGAGGACTTTTCTGGAAACACCATATATTTT.

This chain uses TRBV20-1 with TRBJ2-6; 8 bases fit TRBD1. This CDR3 spans 16 amino acids. V shed 3 bases, J shed 0 bases, and the junction held 4 bases outside the gene matches. Germline assignment: CDR1 DFQATT and CDR2 SNEGSKA (reference sequence). In DNA, the CDR3 is TGCAGTGCTAGTACGGACAGGGTCTCTGGGGCCAACGTCCTGACTTTC. It encodes CSASTDRVSGANVLTF.

The CDR3 DNA is TGTGCCAGTAGTATAAGGGCTAGCGGGGGCAACAATGAGCAGTTCTTC. It encodes CASSIRASGGNNEQFF. V gene TRBV19 combines with J gene TRBJ2-1; 10 bases are a match to TRBD2. The CDR3 has 16 amino acids. The germline gives CDR1 LNHDA, CDR2 SQIVND (reference sequence). V shed 2 bases, J shed 5 bases, and the junction held 6 bases outside the gene matches.

This sequence joins TRBV11-3 and TRBJ1-3; tentative D call: TRBD1 (6 bases). From germline, CDR1 is SGHNT and CDR2 YENEEA. CDR3 length: 13 residues. V lost 4 bases and J 4 bases, leaving 8 bases between the germline ends. This chain's CDR3 is CASSSTGGNTIYF. The CDR3 DNA reads as TGTGCCAGCAGCTCCACAGGGGGAAACACCATATATTTT. Looking up the rest from reference TRBV11-3 and TRBJ1-3 gives the full variable domain: EAGVVQSPRYKIIEKKQPVAFWCNPISGHNTLYWYLQNLGQGPELLIRYENEEAVDDSQLPKDRFSAERLKGVDSTLKIQPAELGDSAVYLCASSSTGGNTIYFGEGSWLTVV.

V is TRBV5-1 and J is TRBJ2-3; 9 bases agree with TRBD2. The CDR3 is 19 residues long. Germline loops: CDR1 SGHRS, CDR2 YFSETQ. V lost 0 bases and J lost 5; bases outside the gene matches: 16. The CDR3 nucleotides are TGCGCCAGCAGCTTGGCCGGGGCTCTCGTAGCGGGAGCGGGAGATACGCAGTATTTT. Amino acid sequence: CASSLAGALVAGAGDTQYF.

This chain joins TRBV14 and TRBJ2-1, with D unresolved. Germline assignment: CDR1 SGHDN and CDR2 FVKESK. The CDR3 spans 14 residues. Trimming removed 3 bases from V and 6 bases from J, with 12 bases in between. DNA of the CDR3: TGTGCCAGCAGCCACACAAGGCTAGGCAATGAGCAGTTCTTC. The encoded protein is CASSHTRLGNEQFF.

The table lists this clone with a few counts. The gene calls are TRBV7-3 and TRBJ1-2, with 9 bases matching TRBD1. Germline lookup yields CDR1 SGHTA and CDR2 FQGTGA. Losses at the gene ends were 5 bases for V and 7 bases for J; bases not matched to a gene: 20. The CDR3 is 18 amino acids. The DNA for the CDR3 is TGTGCCAGCAGCACGAACCCGTACCGGGACAGGGAAGGCTCTGGCTACACCTTC. Protein sequence: CASSTNPYRDREGSGYTF.

This chain connects TRBV15 to TRBJ2-2; 7 bases map to TRBD1. The CDR3 consists of 16 residues. The trim removed 1 base at V and 4 bases at J, leaving 6 bases unmatched. The germline V gene has CDR1 LNHNV and CDR2 YYDKDF (reference sequence). CDR3: CATSRGQGVITGELFF. CDR3 DNA sequence: TGTGCCACCAGCAGAGGTCAGGGGGTGATCACCGGGGAGCTGTTTTTT.

The V call is TRBV4-1, the J call TRBJ2-1; 9 bases are a match to TRBD2. V trimming: 4 bases; J trimming: 1 base; junction bases outside the gene matches: 5. CDR3 length: 16 amino acids. Per the germline V gene, CDR1 is MGHRA and CDR2 is YSYEKL. In nucleotides, the CDR3 is TGCGCCAGCAGCCGACCTAGCGGGAATTCCTACAATGAGCAGTTCTTC. This encodes CASSRPSGNSYNEQFF.

V and J are TRBV29-1 and TRBJ1-3, with D hard to call. The CDR3 sequence is 14 residues long. The V gene lost 4 bases and the J gene lost 0 bases, with 10 bases spanning the gap. The germline V gene has CDR1 SQVTM and CDR2 ANQGSEA. CDR3 nucleotides: TGCAGCGTTGTACGGTTCTCCTCTGGAAACACCATATATTTT. Translated: CSVVRFSSGNTIYF.

V is TRBV18 and J is TRBJ2-1; 14 nucleotides align to TRBD2. The CDR3 has 17 residues. J lost 9 bases, V lost 3 bases, and 10 bases had no gene match. CDR1 and CDR2 (germline): KGHSH, LQKENI. As DNA, the CDR3 is TGTGCCAGCTCACCGCAAGGACTAGCGGGAGGAGTAGTTGAGCAGTTCTTC. It encodes CASSPQGLAGGVVEQFF.

The chain employs TRBV27 and TRBJ2-7, with 11 bases aligning to TRBD1. CDR1 is MNHEY and CDR2 is SMNVEV in the germline V gene (reference sequence). The CDR3 covers 15 residues. Trimming cost V 5 bases and J 2 bases; bases outside gene matches: 5. DNA of the CDR3: TGTGCCAGCAGTGGACAGGGGGCATACCCCTACGAGCAGTACTTC. Translating gives CASSGQGAYPYEQYF.

The gene calls are TRBV9 and TRBJ1-1, with D possibly TRBD1 on 6 matching bases. V was trimmed by 0 bases and J by 6 bases, leaving 12 bases between them. CDR1 and CDR2 (germline): SGDLS, YYNGEE. The CDR3 loop spans 14 amino acids. The CDR3 coding sequence is TGTGCCAGCAGCGTAGAAGGGGGTAGGTCTGAAGCTTTCTTT. Translating gives CASSVEGGRSEAFF.

The chain uses TRBV27 and TRBJ1-1, with D tentatively TRBD1 (6 bases). The CDR3 sequence is 14 residues long. CDR1 and CDR2 (germline): MNHEY, SMNVEV (reference sequence). V was shortened by 8 bases and J by 1 base, with 14 bases between the two germline ends. CDR3 in DNA: TGTGCCAGCCGAAGACAGGTCGAGAACACTGAAGCTTTCTTT. Its protein is CASRRQVENTEAFF.

The genes are TRBV27 and TRBJ2-3; D uncertain. This CDR3 has 15 amino acids. V was clipped by 1 base and J by 5 bases, with 13 bases between them. Germline lookup yields CDR1 MNHEY and CDR2 SMNVEV (reference sequence). CDR3 region: CASSLFGSAGDTQYF. DNA for the CDR3: TGTGCCAGCAGTTTATTTGGAAGTGCAGGAGATACGCAGTATTTT.

The V and J genes are TRBV28 and TRBJ1-4; D is undetermined. Germline V gives CDR1 MDHEN, CDR2 SYDVKM. V lost 1 base to trimming and J lost 4 bases, with 7 bases between them. This CDR3 comprises 14 residues. As DNA, the CDR3 is TGTGCCAGCAGTTTATCCGGGAATAATGAAAAACTGTTTTTT. Residues: CASSLSGNNEKLFF.

The chain couples TRBV24-1 to TRBJ2-3; 10 bases align to TRBD2. The CDR3 spans 17 residues. J was trimmed by 1 base and V by 4 bases; bases with no gene match: 7. The germline V gene encodes CDR1 KGHDR and CDR2 SFDVKD. CDR3 sequence reads: CATSDHPLAGGTDTQYF. The CDR3 DNA is TGTGCCACCAGTGACCACCCTCTAGCGGGAGGCACAGATACGCAGTATTTT.

This chain uses TRBV4-2 with TRBJ2-7; 9 nucleotides align to TRBD1. The germline CDR1 and CDR2 sequences are LGHNA and YNFKEQ. The CDR3 contains 15 residues. Trimming removed 2 bases from V and 5 bases from J; junction bases left unmatched: 7. The CDR3 coding sequence is TGTGCCAGCAGCCAACTGGGGACAGGGCGCGACGAGCAGTACTTC. Translating it yields CASSQLGTGRDEQYF.

CDR3 region: CASSLGRLAGLSGANVLTF. CDR3 bases: TGTGCCAGCAGCTTAGGAAGACTAGCGGGCCTCTCTGGGGCCAACGTCCTGACTTTC. V usage is TRBV11-2 and J usage is TRBJ2-6; 10 nucleotides line up with TRBD2. Germline V lookup: CDR1 SGHAT, CDR2 FQNNGV. The trim removed 1 base at V and 0 bases at J, leaving 6 bases unmatched. The CDR3 sequence is 19 residues long.

J is TRBJ1-1 and V is TRBV5-1, with 10 bases identical to TRBD1. CDR1 and CDR2 (germline): SGHRS, YFSETQ. Trimming at V came to 3 bases and at J to 7 bases, leaving 3 bases not matched to a gene. CDR3 size: 13 residues. The CDR3 spells CASSSTGGGEAFF. In nucleotides, the CDR3 is TGCGCCAGCAGCTCGACAGGGGGCGGTGAAGCTTTCTTT.

The V gene is TRBV27, the J gene TRBJ2-3; 10 bases match TRBD2. This CDR3 spans 15 amino acids. After removal of 5 bases from V and 3 bases from J, the junction contained 5 bases not matched to a gene. Germline assignment: CDR1 MNHEY and CDR2 SMNVEV (reference sequence). CDR3 coding DNA: TGTGCCAGCAGTCCGAGCGGGAGGGCAACAGATACGCAGTATTTT. It specifies CASSPSGRATDTQYF.

J is TRBJ1-4 and V is TRBV6-5, with no clear D. The CDR3 covers 15 residues. The germline gives CDR1 MNHEY, CDR2 SVGAGI. V was shortened by 2 bases and J by 2 bases, with 9 bases between the two germline ends. The CDR3 spells CASSYGRGTNEKLFF. The CDR3 DNA sequence: TGTGCCAGCAGTTACGGTCGAGGGACTAATGAAAAACTGTTTTTT.

The CDR3 loop reads CASSSYRVSGANVLTF. CDR3 nucleotides: TGTGCCAGCAGTTCCTACAGGGTCTCTGGGGCCAACGTCCTGACTTTC. The V gene is TRBV28, the J gene TRBJ2-6, with a possible D match to TRBD1 (6 bases). Germline V lookup: CDR1 MDHEN, CDR2 SYDVKM. The CDR3 covers 16 residues. V was cut by 4 bases and J by 0 bases, with 10 bases left in between.

The chain has TRBV6-5 and TRBJ1-1; a possible D gene is TRBD1 (5 bases). The V end was cut by 7 bases, the J end by 0 bases, with 12 bases between. Germline CDR1 reads MNHEY; CDR2 reads SVGAGI. This CDR3 is built from 14 residues. CDR3 sequence (DNA): TGTGCCAGCACAATAGGGGCCATGAACACTGAAGCTTTCTTT. This translates into CASTIGAMNTEAFF.

The chain links TRBV29-1 to TRBJ2-7, with a weak D call TRBD1 (6 bases). Germline CDR1 reads SQVTM; CDR2 reads ANQGSEA. CDR3 length: 14 residues. V shed 4 bases and J shed 2 bases, with 15 bases lying between them. The CDR3, as DNA: TGCAGCGTTGGGGGTTTTGGGGACACCTACGAGCAGTACTTC. Translation gives CSVGGFGDTYEQYF.

Only one count was recorded for this clone. The rearrangement links TRBV28 to TRBJ2-3, with 7 bases aligning to TRBD1. The CDR3 contains 12 residues. Trimming took 5 bases from V and 12 from J; bases not matched to a gene: 8. The germline V gene has CDR1 MDHEN and CDR2 SYDVKM. The CDR3 DNA sequence: TGTGCCAGCAGTCTACGACAGGGATTTCAGTATTTT. Encoded protein: CASSLRQGFQYF.

This chain connects TRBV18 to TRBJ2-1, with D perhaps TRBD2 (7 bases). Germline V gives CDR1 KGHSH, CDR2 LQKENI. The CDR3 is 17 residues long. The V and J ends lost 3 bases and 5 bases respectively, with 20 bases between them. CDR3: CASSPKGPSGGHNEQFF. The CDR3 DNA sequence: TGTGCCAGCTCACCTAAGGGACCATCGGGGGGCCACAATGAGCAGTTCTTC.